The present TCR beta chain was sequenced within a study of T cell responses to AZD1222 COVID-19 vaccine. Overall study context: Pooled in the analysis were second doses at about 4 or about 12 weeks.

Per the germline V gene, CDR1 is SGDLS and CDR2 is YYNGEE. The CDR3 runs 16 residues. V was cut by 0 bases and J by 4 bases, with 13 bases left in between. Method: immunoSEQ multiplex PCR; TCRdb's copy keeps in-frame clones and lacks some. The sample contains 95,000 to 100,000 clones, roughly 84% of which appear only once. This clone was picked up a small number of times. Its matching antigen is unknown. Study-wide points: Unmutated variant regions are reportedly the target of nearly half of TCRs that are spike-specific. The donors showed a predominance of white British ancestry and of females, with possible underestimation of clonal diversity.

This chain joins TRBV9 and TRBJ2-2, with a tentative D call TRBD1 (5 bases). The input for sequencing was peripheral blood, taken on day 0 of AZD1222 vaccination. This sequence originates from an adult in good health. The CDR3 bases are TGTGCCAGCAGCGTAGGGCAGGGCTACGGCACCGGGGAGCTGTTTTTT. It is translated as CASSVGQGYGTGELFF. Drawing the rest from reference TRBV9 and TRBJ2-2, the complete variable domain is DSGVTQTPKHLITATGQRVTLRCSPRSGDLSVYWYQQSLDQGLQFLIQYYNGEERAKGNILERFSAQQFPDLHSELNLSSLELGDSALYFCASSVGQGYGTGELFFGEGSRLTVL.